This T cell receptor (beta chain) was documented in a study of tumor and adjacent non-tumor tissue in lung cancer. This sample's RNA came from whole unsorted tissue. Between August and November 2014, newly diagnosed, chemotherapy-naive lung cancer patients underwent thoracic surgery in China. TCRbeta libraries were built with three rounds of nested PCR, modified from ARM-PCR. TCRdb reprocessed the multiplex PCR reads via MiXCR and lists one record per CDR3 protein. This sample has 200,000 to 250,000 distinct CDR3 sequences, with 71% found just once. The length of the CDR3 is 15 residues. V was clipped by 7 bases and J by 5 bases; unmatched bases: 13. Germline V CDR1 and CDR2: MNHNY, SVGAGI (reference sequence).

The origin of this receptor is a man aged 55 to 70 with non-small cell lung cancer. The sample consisted of lung tumor tissue. This rearrangement joins TRBV6-6 to TRBJ2-5; 7 bases line up with TRBD2. CDR3 protein: CASKPVGGPFETQYF. CDR3 in DNA: TGTGCCAGCAAACCAGTGGGAGGGCCATTTGAGACCCAGTACTTC.